The T cell receptor (beta chain) under discussion was sequenced for a study of cytomegalovirus exposure and HLA in healthy donors. Study-wide results and limits: Earlier analysis looked at TCR beta V segments, and most were productive about 87% or about 30% of the time. In the analysis, some V segments, TRBV6-2 and TRBV6-3 included, were excluded as indistinguishable.

Details on this clone: The antigen remains undetermined.

V was trimmed by 3 bases and J by 2 bases, leaving 7 bases between them. The V gene's germline CDR1 is SEHNR and CDR2 FQNEAQ (reference sequence). The CDR3 has 13 amino acids. The PCR ran on 60 Vbeta and 13 Jbeta primers. The data were produced by immunoSEQ multiplex PCR, yet TCRdb's version contains in-frame clones alone and is incomplete. This listing includes 65,000 to 90,000 clones. This sequence was found in a female donor in good health and CMV-seropositive. Sequencing was done on a sample of PBMCs. This chain uses TRBV7-9 with TRBJ1-1; D is unclear. This CDR3 reads CASSFQENTEAFF. The CDR3 nucleotides read TGTGCCAGCAGCTTTCAGGAAAACACTGAAGCTTTCTTT. Filled out from reference TRBV7-9 and TRBJ1-1, the complete variable domain reads DTGVSQNPRHKITKRGQNVTFRCDPISEHNRLYWYRQTLGQGPEFLTYFQNEAQLEKSRLLSDRFSAERPKGSFSTLEIQRTEQGDSAMYLCASSFQENTEAFFGQGTRLTVV.